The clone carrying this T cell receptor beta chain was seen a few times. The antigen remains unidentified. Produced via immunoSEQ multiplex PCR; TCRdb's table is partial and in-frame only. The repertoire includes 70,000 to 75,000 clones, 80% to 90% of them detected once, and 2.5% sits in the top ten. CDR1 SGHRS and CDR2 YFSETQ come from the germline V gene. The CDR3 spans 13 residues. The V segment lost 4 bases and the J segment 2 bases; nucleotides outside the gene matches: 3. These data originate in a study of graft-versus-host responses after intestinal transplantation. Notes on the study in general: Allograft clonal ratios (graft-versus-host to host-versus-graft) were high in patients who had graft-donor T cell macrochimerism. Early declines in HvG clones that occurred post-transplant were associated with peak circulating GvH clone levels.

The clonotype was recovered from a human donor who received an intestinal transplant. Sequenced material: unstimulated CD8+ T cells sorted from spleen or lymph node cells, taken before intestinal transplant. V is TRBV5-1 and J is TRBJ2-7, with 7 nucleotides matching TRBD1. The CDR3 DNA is TGCGCCAGCAGCCCGGGACAGACCTACGAGCAGTACTTC. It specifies CASSPGQTYEQYF. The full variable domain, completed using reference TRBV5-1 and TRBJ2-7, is KAGVTQTPRYLIKTRGQQVTLSCSPISGHRSVSWYQQTPGQGLQFLFEYFSETQRNKGNFPGRFSGRQFSNSRSEMNVSTLELGDSALYLCASSPGQTYEQYFGPGTRLTVT.